This entry describes one T cell receptor beta chain. No antigen is known for it. Newly diagnosed hyperthyroidism, duration under 2 months, in patients aged 18 to 65. Reasons for excluding patients were uncontrolled infection, other autoimmune disease, pregnancy or lactation. This sample is part of a study of T cells in Graves' hyperthyroidism and ophthalmopathy. Trimming cost V 3 bases and J 11 bases; bases outside gene matches: 5. The CDR3 runs 13 residues. RNA transcripts served as the template for amplifying TCR beta CDR3 regions. The HTBI set primed first-round TCR CDR3 RT-PCR. Via MiXCR, TCRdb re-called the multiplex PCR reads, giving one row per CDR3 protein. The table has more than 500,000 distinct CDR3 sequences, around 15% seen once; the top ten hold roughly 14%. Study-level results: Model-based prediction identified ophthalmopathy a median around seven months prior to its onset. Among clonotypes expanded in thyroid above 0.001, most were also found in blood.

Sequenced material: blood. V is TRBV12-3 or TRBV12-4 and J is TRBJ1-4; 8 bases agree with TRBD1. The clonotype comes from a woman aged 40 to 50 with Graves' hyperthyroidism. CDR3 residues: CASSLGQGAKLFF. In DNA, the CDR3 is TGTGCCAGCAGTTTGGGTCAGGGGGCGAAACTGTTTTTT.